A single sample is the source of the 18 T cell receptor beta chains below, sequenced in a study of sequential checkpoint blockade in melanoma. The protocol was immunoSEQ multiplex PCR, while the TCRdb copy is restricted to in-frame clones and leaves out a portion. The sample holds roughly 31,000 clones, 86% seen once. Treatment of the sample: randomized to nivolumab then ipilimumab (arm A) or the reverse (arm B). Sequenced material: CD8+ T cells sorted from blood (inferred from file names), taken from a patient given nivolumab and ipilimumab in sequence. The receptor source for this set is a human donor with melanoma.

V gene TRBV7-2 combines with J gene TRBJ2-2; D is possibly TRBD2 (6 bases). The length of the CDR3 is 15 residues. V was cut by 5 bases and J by 4 bases, with 14 bases left in between. CDR1 is SGHTA, CDR2 FQGNSA, per germline. In DNA form, the CDR3 reads TGTGCCAGCAGCCCCGGCCGGAGGGGCACCGGGGAGCTGTTTTTT. As protein: CASSPGRRGTGELFF.

This rearrangement joins TRBV4-3 to TRBJ2-7; D may be TRBD2 (5 bases). Germline V lookup: CDR1 LGHNA, CDR2 YSLEER. This CDR3 contains 15 residues. V dropped 4 bases and J dropped 0 bases, with 13 bases sitting between them. CDR3 residues: CASSPVLGSSYEQYF. The CDR3, as DNA: TGCGCCAGCAGCCCCGTTCTGGGGAGCTCCTACGAGCAGTACTTC.

In its sample, this clone was seen once. The gene calls are TRBV2 and TRBJ2-7; D not resolved. The CDR3 has 15 amino acids. Trimming left V 4 bases short and J 1 base short, with 14 bases between. Germline V gene lookup returns CDR1 SNHLY and CDR2 FYNNEI. Here the CDR3 reads CASSVMAGSSYEQYF. CDR3 DNA sequence: TGTGCCAGCAGTGTAATGGCAGGATCATCCTACGAGCAGTACTTC.

The gene calls are TRBV7-9 and TRBJ2-1, with 10 positions matching TRBD1. Per germline, CDR1 SEHNR and CDR2 FQNEAQ (reference sequence). The CDR3 is made up of 15 amino acids. V was pared by 6 bases and J by 4 bases, with 6 bases of the junction left unmatched. The CDR3 reads CASSPRDRGYNEQFF. The CDR3 DNA sequence: TGTGCCAGCAGTCCCCGGGACAGGGGATACAATGAGCAGTTCTTC.

The chain recombines TRBV7-9 with TRBJ1-1; tentatively, D is TRBD1 (6 bases). The CDR3 spans 12 residues. Trimming left V 5 bases short and J 14 bases short, with 18 bases between. Germline V CDR1 and CDR2: SEHNR, FQNEAQ (reference sequence). CDR3 coding DNA: TGTGCCAGCAGCCAACAGGGCCTTAATTCCTTCTTT. The encoded protein is CASSQQGLNSFF.

The CDR3 DNA sequence: TGTGCCAGCAGCCAAGACTGGACAGCGGATCAGCCCCAGCATTTT. Translating gives CASSQDWTADQPQHF. The genes are TRBV4-2 and TRBJ1-5; possible D gene TRBD1, 6 bases. The CDR3 runs to 15 residues. V gave up 0 bases and J gave up 5 bases, with 11 bases separating them. Germline loops: CDR1 LGHNA, CDR2 YNFKEQ.

V gene TRBV5-1 combines with J gene TRBJ2-2, with 9 bases that match TRBD1. The V and J ends lost 2 bases and 4 bases, in that order; junction bases with no gene match: 9. The CDR3 is 17 amino acids. CDR1 is SGHRS, CDR2 YFSETQ, per germline. This CDR3 is CASSLHRGPTSTGELFF. The CDR3 nucleotides are TGCGCCAGCAGCTTACACAGGGGGCCCACAAGCACCGGGGAGCTGTTTTTT.

The genes are TRBV28 and TRBJ2-3; 7 nucleotides agree with TRBD2. The junction had 7 bases not matched to a gene; V was cut back by 3 bases and J by 4 bases. The CDR3 spans 15 residues. Germline assignment: CDR1 MDHEN and CDR2 SYDVKM. CDR3 in DNA: TGTGCCAGCAGTTTGGACGGGGGGTTCTCAGATACGCAGTATTTT. Its translation is CASSLDGGFSDTQYF.

The V call is TRBV27, the J call TRBJ2-3; 11 nucleotides align to TRBD2. The germline gives CDR1 MNHEY, CDR2 SMNVEV (reference sequence). V was pared by 3 bases and J by 0 bases, with 5 bases of the junction left unmatched. This CDR3 region has 17 residues. Written as DNA, the CDR3 is TGTGCCAGCAGTTTCCCGACTAGCGGGGAGAGCACAGATACGCAGTATTTT. The encoded protein is CASSFPTSGESTDTQYF.

The chain employs TRBV9 and TRBJ1-6; D is possibly TRBD1 (6 bases). Trimming took 1 base from V and 5 from J, leaving 7 bases between them. Germline lookup yields CDR1 SGDLS and CDR2 YYNGEE. The CDR3 has 14 amino acids. The chain's CDR3 is CASSVSGDNSPLHF. In DNA, the CDR3 is TGTGCCAGCAGCGTATCAGGGGATAATTCACCCCTCCACTTT.

This sequence joins TRBV6-5 and TRBJ1-2; TRBD1 might be the D (5 bases). The V and J ends lost 4 bases and 4 bases respectively, with 13 bases between them. This CDR3 is built from 14 residues. Germline-derived CDR1 and CDR2 are MNHEY and SVGAGI. The CDR3 DNA sequence: TGTGCCAGCAGTTCTCAGGGTATCGGCTATGGCTACACCTTC. Protein: CASSSQGIGYGYTF.

V is TRBV10-2 and J is TRBJ1-5; tentative D call: TRBD1 (5 bases). This CDR3 has 13 residues. V gave up 4 bases and J gave up 5 bases, with 9 bases separating them. CDR1 and CDR2 (germline): WSHSY, SAAADI. CDR3 sequence (DNA): TGCGCCAGCAGTGGACAGTGGGATCAGCCCCAGCATTTT. Amino acid sequence: CASSGQWDQPQHF.

V is TRBV5-8 and J is TRBJ2-5, with 8 bases that match TRBD1. J gave up 1 base and V 3 bases, and 5 bases lay outside the gene matches. The germline V gene has CDR1 SGHTS and CDR2 YDEGEE. The CDR3 covers 15 residues. CDR3: CASSSGQAVQETQYF. The CDR3 bases are TGTGCCAGCAGCTCGGGACAGGCCGTCCAAGAGACCCAGTACTTC.

The genes are TRBV5-4 and TRBJ2-1; 8 bases map to TRBD2. With V trimmed by 0 bases and J by 6 bases, 11 bases remained unmatched. Germline CDR1 is SGHNT and CDR2 is YYREEE (reference sequence). The CDR3 spans 17 residues. In DNA, the CDR3 is TGTGCCAGCAGCTTGGGGGGGGGTAGCGGGATAGGCAATGAGCAGTTCTTC. Its protein is CASSLGGGSGIGNEQFF.

The chain links TRBV27 to TRBJ2-1; possibly TRBD2 for D (6 bases). V gave up 5 bases and J gave up 10 bases, with 15 bases separating them. The V gene's germline CDR1 is MNHEY and CDR2 SMNVEV (reference sequence). The CDR3 spans 13 residues. The CDR3 DNA reads as TGTGCCAGCAGTCTCACTAGCACGGCCGAGCAGTTCTTC. Its translation is CASSLTSTAEQFF.

The chain carries TRBV7-2 and TRBJ1-2; D possibly corresponds to TRBD1 (5 bases). The CDR3 is 15 residues long. Germline CDR1 and CDR2: SGHTA and FQGNSA. V lost 4 bases and J lost 4, with 16 bases in between. CDR3 sequence (DNA): TGTGCCAGCAGCTCCCCCCTCGGGGGGATCTATGGCTACACCTTC. The encoded protein is CASSSPLGGIYGYTF. The entire variable domain, with the rest obtained from reference TRBV7-2 and TRBJ1-2, is as follows: GAGVSQSPSNKVTEKGKDVELRCDPISGHTALYWYRQSLGQGLEFLIYFQGNSAPDKSGLPSDRFSAERTGGSVSTLTIQRTQQEDSAVYLCASSSPLGGIYGYTFGSGTRLTVV.

This clone was observed a few times. J is TRBJ2-4 and V is TRBV28, with a possible D match to TRBD1 (6 bases). This CDR3 comprises 15 residues. Germline V gene lookup returns CDR1 MDHEN and CDR2 SYDVKM. V lost 1 base, J lost 9 bases, and 16 bases lay in between. The CDR3 region is CASSLFLGASGIQYF. In DNA form, the CDR3 reads TGTGCCAGCAGTTTATTTCTGGGGGCCTCCGGCATTCAGTACTTC.

This rearrangement joins TRBV18 to TRBJ2-2; a possible D gene is TRBD2 (5 bases). Germline V gene lookup returns CDR1 KGHSH and CDR2 LQKENI. With 1 base removed from V and 1 base from J, the gap between germline ends came to 7 bases. The CDR3 is made up of 15 amino acids. In nucleotides, the CDR3 is TGTGCCAGCTCACCACTGGAGGAGAACACCGGGGAGCTGTTTTTT. Its protein product is CASSPLEENTGELFF.